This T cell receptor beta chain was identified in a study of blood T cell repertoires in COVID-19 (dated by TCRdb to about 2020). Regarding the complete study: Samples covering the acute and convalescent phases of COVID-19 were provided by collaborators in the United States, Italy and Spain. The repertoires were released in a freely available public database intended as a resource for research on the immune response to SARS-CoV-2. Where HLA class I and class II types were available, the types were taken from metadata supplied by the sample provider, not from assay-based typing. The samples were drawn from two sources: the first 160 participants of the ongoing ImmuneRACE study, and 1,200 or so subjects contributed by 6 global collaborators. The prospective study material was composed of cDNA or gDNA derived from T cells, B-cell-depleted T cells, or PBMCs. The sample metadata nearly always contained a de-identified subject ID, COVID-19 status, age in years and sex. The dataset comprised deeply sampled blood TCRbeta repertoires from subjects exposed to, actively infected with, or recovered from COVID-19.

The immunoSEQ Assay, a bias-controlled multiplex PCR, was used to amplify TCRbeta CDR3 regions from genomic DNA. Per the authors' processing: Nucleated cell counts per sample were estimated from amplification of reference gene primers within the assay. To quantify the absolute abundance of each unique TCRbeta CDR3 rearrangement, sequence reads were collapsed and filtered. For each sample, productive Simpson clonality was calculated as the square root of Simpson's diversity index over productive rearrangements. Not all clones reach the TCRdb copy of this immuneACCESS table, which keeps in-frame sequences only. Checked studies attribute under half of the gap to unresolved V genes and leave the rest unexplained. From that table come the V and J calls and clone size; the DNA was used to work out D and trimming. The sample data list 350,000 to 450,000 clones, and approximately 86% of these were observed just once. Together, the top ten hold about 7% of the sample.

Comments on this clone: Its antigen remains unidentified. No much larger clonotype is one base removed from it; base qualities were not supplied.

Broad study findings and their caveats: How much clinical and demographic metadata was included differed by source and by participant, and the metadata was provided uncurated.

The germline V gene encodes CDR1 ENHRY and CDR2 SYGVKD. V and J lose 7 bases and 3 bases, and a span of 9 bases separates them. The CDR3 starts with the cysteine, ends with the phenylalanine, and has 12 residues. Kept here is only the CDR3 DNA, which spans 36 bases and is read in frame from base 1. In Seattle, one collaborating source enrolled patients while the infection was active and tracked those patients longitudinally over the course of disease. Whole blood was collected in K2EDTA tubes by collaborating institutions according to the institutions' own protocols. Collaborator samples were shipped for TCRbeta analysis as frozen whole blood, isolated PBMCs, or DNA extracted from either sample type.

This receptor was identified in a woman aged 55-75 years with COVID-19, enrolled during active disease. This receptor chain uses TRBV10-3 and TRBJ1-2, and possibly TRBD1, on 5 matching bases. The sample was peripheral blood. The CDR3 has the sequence CAITQGDYGYTF. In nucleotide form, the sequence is TGTGCCATCACGCAGGGTGACTATGGCTACACCTTC.